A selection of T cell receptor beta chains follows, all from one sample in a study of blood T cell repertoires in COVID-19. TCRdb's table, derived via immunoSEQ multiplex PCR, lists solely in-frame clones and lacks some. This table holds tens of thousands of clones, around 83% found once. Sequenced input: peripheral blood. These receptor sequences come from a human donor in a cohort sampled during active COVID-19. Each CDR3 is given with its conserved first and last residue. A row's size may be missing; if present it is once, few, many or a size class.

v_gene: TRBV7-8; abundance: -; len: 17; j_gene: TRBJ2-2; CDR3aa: CASSLGRTRGRGGELFF
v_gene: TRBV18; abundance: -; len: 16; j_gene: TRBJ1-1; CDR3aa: CASSFLGQGMNTEAFF
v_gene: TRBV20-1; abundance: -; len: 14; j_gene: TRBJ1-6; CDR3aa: CSASGGQLHSPLHF
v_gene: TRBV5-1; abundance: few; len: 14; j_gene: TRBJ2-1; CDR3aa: CASSSRDSYNEQFF
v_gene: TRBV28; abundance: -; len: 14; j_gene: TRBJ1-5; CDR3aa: CASRVPLGGGPQHF
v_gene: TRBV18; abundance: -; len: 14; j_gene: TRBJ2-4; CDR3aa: CASSRSGQGTPQYF
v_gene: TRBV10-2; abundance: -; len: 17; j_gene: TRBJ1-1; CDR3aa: CALAQGNPRSMNTEAFF
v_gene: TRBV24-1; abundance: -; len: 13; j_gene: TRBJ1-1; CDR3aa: CATKDRGNTEAFF
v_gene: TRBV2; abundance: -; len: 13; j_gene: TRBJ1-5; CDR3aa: CASSTDRHQPQHF
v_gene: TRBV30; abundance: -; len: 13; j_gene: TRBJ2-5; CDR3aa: CAWSGDRGETQYF
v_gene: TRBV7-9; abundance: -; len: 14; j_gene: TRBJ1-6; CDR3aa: CASSLVRRNSPLHF
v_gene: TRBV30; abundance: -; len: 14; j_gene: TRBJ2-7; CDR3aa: CAWSVQRQGDEQYF
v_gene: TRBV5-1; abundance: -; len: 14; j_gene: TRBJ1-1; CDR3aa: CASSLVAENTEAFF
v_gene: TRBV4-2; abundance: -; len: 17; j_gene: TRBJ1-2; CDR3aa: CASSHPARQGTNYGYTF
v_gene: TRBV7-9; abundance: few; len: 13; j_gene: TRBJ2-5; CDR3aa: CASTTENQETQYF
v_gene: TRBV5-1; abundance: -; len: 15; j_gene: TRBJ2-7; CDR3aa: CASSLGRTGGHEQYF
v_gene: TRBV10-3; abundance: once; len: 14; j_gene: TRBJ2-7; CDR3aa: CAISESRVSYEQYF
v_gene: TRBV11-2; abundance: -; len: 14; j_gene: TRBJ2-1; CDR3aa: CASSLERGGNEQFF
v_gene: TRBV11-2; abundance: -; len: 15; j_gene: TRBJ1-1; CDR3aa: CASSLDGTGGSEAFF
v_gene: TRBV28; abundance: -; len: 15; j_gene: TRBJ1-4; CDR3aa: CASSSSGTGGEKLFF
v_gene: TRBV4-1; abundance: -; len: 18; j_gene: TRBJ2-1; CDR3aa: CASSLQPGLAGDYNEQFF
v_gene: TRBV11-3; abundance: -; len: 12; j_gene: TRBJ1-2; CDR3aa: CASSTTGVGYTF
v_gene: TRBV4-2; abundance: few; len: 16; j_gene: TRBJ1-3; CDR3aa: CASSQALHSSGNTIYF
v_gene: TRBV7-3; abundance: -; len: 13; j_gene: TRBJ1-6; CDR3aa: CASSQGYNSPLHF
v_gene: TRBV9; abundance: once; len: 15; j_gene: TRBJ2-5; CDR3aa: CASSVGTRGGETQYF
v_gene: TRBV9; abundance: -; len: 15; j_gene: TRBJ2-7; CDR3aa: CASSVGGAQSYEQYF
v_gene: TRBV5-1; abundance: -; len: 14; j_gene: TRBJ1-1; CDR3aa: CASSWSGSNTEAFF
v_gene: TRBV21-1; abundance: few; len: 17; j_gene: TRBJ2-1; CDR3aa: CASSKRPSGEEYNEQFF
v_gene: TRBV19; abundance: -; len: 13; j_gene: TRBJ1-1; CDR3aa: CASNRGLNTEAFF
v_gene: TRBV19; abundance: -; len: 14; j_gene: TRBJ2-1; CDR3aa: CASSIVRGRNEQFF
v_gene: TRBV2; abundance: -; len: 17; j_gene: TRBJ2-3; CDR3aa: CASSEWLLAGGTDTQYF
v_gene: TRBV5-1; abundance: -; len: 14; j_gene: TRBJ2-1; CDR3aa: CASFQTESYNEQFF
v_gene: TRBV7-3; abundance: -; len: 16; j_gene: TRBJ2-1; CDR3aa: CAGSPLGVSSYNEQFF
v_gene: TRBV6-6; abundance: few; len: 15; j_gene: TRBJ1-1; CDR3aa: CASSLTTGVGTEAFF
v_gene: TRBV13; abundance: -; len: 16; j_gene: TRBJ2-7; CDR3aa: CASSSTHRGGAYEQYF
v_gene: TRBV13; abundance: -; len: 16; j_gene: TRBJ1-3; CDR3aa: CASSRGGQGAGNTIYF
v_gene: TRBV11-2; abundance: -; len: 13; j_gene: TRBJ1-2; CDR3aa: CASSPGQGYGYTF
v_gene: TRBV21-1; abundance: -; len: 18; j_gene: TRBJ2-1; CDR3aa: CASSKALSDSSSYNEQFF
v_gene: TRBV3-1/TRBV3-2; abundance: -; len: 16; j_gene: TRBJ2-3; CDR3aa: CASSQDRKGGRDTQYF
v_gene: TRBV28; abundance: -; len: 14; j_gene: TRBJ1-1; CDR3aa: CASSLSQQVKWAFF
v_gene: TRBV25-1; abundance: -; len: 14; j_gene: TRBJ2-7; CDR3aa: CASRPGGLLYEQYF
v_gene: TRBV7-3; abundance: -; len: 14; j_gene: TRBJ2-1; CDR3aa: CASSREQGADEQFF
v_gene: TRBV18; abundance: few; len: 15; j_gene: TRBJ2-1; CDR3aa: CASSQLADSYNEQFF
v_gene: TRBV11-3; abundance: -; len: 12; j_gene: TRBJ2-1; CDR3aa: CASSWGQNEQFF
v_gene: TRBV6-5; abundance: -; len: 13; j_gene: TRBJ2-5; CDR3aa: CASKRTGQETQYF
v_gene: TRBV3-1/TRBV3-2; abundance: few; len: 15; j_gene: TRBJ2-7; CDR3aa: CASSRRLVSSYEQYF
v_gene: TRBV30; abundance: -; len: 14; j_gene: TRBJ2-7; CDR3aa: CAWSSGGGSYEQYF
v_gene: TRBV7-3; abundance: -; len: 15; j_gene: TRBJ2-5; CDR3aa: CASSLSGTSTETQYF